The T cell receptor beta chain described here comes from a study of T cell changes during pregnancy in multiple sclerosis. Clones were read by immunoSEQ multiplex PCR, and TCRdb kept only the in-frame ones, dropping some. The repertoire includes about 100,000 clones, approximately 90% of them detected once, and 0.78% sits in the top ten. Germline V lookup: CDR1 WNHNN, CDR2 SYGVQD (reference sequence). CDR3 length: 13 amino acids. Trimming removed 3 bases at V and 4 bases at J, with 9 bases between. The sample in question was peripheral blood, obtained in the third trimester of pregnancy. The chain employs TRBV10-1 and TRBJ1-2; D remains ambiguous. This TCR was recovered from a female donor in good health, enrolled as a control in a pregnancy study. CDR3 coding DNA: TGCGCCAGCAGTGACCGGGAACTCTATGGCTACACCTTC. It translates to CASSDRELYGYTF.